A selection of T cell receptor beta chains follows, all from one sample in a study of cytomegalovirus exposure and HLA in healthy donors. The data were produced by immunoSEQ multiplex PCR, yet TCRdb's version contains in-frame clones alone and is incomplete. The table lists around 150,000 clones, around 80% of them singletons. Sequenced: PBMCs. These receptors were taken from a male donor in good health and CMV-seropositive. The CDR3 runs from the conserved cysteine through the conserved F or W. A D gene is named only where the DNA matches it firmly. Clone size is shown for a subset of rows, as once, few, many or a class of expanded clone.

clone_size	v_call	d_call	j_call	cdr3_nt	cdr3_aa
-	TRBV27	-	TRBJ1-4	TGTGCCAGCAGTTTACCAGGGGCTGGGAATGAAAAACTGTTTTTT	CASSLPGAGNEKLFF
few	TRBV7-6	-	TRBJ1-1	TGTGCCAGCAGCTTAGCGCTAGGGAACACTGAAGCTTTCTTT	CASSLALGNTEAFF
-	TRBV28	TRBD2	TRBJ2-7	TGTGCCGAAGCGACTAGCGGGTCTTACGAGCAGTACTTC	CAEATSGSYEQYF
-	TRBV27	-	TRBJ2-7	TGTGCCAGCAGTTTCGGTACAGGGTCGGTTACGAGCTCCTACGAGCAGTACTTC	CASSFGTGSVTSSYEQYF
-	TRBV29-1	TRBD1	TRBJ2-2	TGCAGCGCTAGGACAGGCAACTTTAAGAACACCGGGGAGCTGTTTTTT	CSARTGNFKNTGELFF
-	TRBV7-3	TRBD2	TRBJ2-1	TGTGCCAGCAGCCCATTTGTTGGGGCTAGCGGGAGGCCCAATGAGCAGTTCTTC	CASSPFVGASGRPNEQFF
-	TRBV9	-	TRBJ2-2	TGTGCCAGCAGCGCCGGGAGCCCTTCCACCGGGGAGCTGTTTTTT	CASSAGSPSTGELFF
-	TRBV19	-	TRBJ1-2	TGTGCCAGTAGTATAGGGCCAGGGAGGAACTATGGCTACACCTTC	CASSIGPGRNYGYTF
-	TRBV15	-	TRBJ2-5	TGTGCCACCAGCAGAGATCGGCCTCCGGGGTACTTC	CATSRDRPPGYF
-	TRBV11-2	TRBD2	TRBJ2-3	TGTGCCAGCAGGCCTAGCGGGAGCACAGATACGCAGTATTTT	CASRPSGSTDTQYF
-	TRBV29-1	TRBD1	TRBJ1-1	TGCAGCGCAAACAGGGGCATGAACACTGAAGCTTTCTTT	CSANRGMNTEAFF
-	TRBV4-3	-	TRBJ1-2	TGCGCCAGCAGCCAAGCCCGAGGACAGCCGGGGGGCTACACCTTC	CASSQARGQPGGYTF
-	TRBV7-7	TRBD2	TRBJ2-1	TGTGCTAGCAGCTTGAGGGCTAGCGGGAGCTTAAATGAGCAGTTCTTC	CASSLRASGSLNEQFF
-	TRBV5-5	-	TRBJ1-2	TGTGCCAGCAGCCTCACGCTGACAGCAAACTATGGCTACACCTTC	CASSLTLTANYGYTF
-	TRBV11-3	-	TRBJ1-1	TGTGCCAGCAGCTCGACAGACGGGAACACTGAAGCTTTCTTT	CASSSTDGNTEAFF
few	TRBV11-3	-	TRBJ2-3	TGTGCCAGCAGCTTAGATGGGCCAGATACGCAGTATTTT	CASSLDGPDTQYF
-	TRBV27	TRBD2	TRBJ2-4	TGTGCCAGCAGACGGGGGGGGTATCGCAACATTCAGTACTTC	CASRRGGYRNIQYF
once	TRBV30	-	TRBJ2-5	TGTGCCTGGAGTGTAATAACTGGCGGGCAGTACTTC	CAWSVITGGQYF
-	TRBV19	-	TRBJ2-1	TGTGCCAGTAGTATAGTTGGGGGGGGCGAGCAGTTCTTC	CASSIVGGGEQFF
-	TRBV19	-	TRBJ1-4	TGTGCCAGTATGACGGGTTCTAATGAAAAACTGTTTTTT	CASMTGSNEKLFF
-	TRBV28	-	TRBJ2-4	TGTGCCAGCACCTCGGGGTCTCTTTCCAAAAACATTCAGTACTTC	CASTSGSLSKNIQYF
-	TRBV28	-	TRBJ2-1	TGTGCCAGCATTGGAACGGGATTCTCCTACAATGAGCAGTTCTTC	CASIGTGFSYNEQFF
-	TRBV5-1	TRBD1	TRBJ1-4	TGCGCCAGCAGCTCGGACAGGTGGAGTGAAAAACTGTTTTTT	CASSSDRWSEKLFF
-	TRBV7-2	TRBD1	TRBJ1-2	TGTGCCAGCAGCCCGCGGGACAGATATGGCTACACCTTC	CASSPRDRYGYTF
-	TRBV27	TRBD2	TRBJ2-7	TGTGCCAGCAGTATCTCAGCGGGAGGCTACGAGCAGTACTTC	CASSISAGGYEQYF
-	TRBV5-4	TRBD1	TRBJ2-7	TGTGCCAGCAGCTTCCCAGACAGGGGAATGAACGAGCAGTACTTC	CASSFPDRGMNEQYF
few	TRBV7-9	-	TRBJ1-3	TGTGCCAGCAGCTTTCAGGGAAACACCATATATTTT	CASSFQGNTIYF
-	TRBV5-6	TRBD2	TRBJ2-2	TGTGCCAGCAGCTTGGCCGGGCTAGCGGAGGTGGCCGGGGAGCTGTTTTTT	CASSLAGLAEVAGELFF
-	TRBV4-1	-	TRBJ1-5	TGCGCCAGCAGCCAAGAATCAATAGCTTATAGCAATCAGCCCCAGCATTTT	CASSQESIAYSNQPQHF
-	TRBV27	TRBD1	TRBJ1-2	TGTGCCAGCCGGGACAGCCAGACGTATGGCTACACCTTC	CASRDSQTYGYTF
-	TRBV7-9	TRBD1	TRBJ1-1	TGTTCCAGCAGCTCCGGGGACAGGGGGAGGACTGAAGCTTTCTTT	CSSSSGDRGRTEAFF
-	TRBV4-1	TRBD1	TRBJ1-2	TGCGCCAGCAGCCCAGGTGACAGGGGTCGAGGCTACACCTTC	CASSPGDRGRGYTF
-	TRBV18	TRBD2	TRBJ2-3	TGTGCCAGCTCTCTCAGCGGGAACACAGATACGCAGTATTTT	CASSLSGNTDTQYF
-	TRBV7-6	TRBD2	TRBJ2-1	TGTGCCAGCACCCCCTCGGGCGGGAGCGGGTACAATGAGCAGTTCTTC	CASTPSGGSGYNEQFF
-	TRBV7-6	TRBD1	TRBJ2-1	TGTGCCAGCAGCCCGGGACAGGGGGGTGAGCAGTTCTTC	CASSPGQGGEQFF
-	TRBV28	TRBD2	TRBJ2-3	TGTGCCAGCAGGAGCGGGAGCGGCACAGATACGCAGTATTTT	CASRSGSGTDTQYF
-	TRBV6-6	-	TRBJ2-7	TGTGCCAGCAGTTTTGAGGGCGAGCAGTACTTC	CASSFEGEQYF
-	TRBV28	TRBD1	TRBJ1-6	TGTGCCAGCAGTACAACAGGGGGAACCTATAATTCACCCCTCCACTTT	CASSTTGGTYNSPLHF
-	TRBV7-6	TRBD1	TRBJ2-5	TGTGCCAGCAGCTTAATGACAGGGGAAGAGACCCAGTACTTC	CASSLMTGEETQYF
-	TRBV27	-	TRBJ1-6	TGTGCCAGCAGTTCCTCGAGATTACTCCGGGACTTTGATTCACCCCTCCACTTT	CASSSSRLLRDFDSPLHF
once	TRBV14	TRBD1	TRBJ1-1	TGTGCCAGCAGCTTGACCAGGGGGTCCACTGAAGCTTTCTTT	CASSLTRGSTEAFF
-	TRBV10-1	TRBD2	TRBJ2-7	TGCGCCAGCAGTGAGAGGGGGGTGAGCGGGGGCGGCCACGAGCAGTACTTC	CASSERGVSGGGHEQYF
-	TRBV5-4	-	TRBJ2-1	TGTGCCAGCAGCGGTGCTGCGGGGCCCTCCTACAATGAGCAGTTCTTC	CASSGAAGPSYNEQFF
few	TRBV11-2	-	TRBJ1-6	TGTGCCAGCAGCCTAAACGGGGGTCGGTCCCTCCACTTT	CASSLNGGRSLHF
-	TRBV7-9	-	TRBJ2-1	TGTGCCAGCAGCTTAGGGGTCAGCGGCCGGCGTGAGCAGTTCTTC	CASSLGVSGRREQFF
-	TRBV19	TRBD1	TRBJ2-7	TGTGCCAGTAGTAACCGGGACAGGGCGTCCTACGAGCAGTACTTC	CASSNRDRASYEQYF